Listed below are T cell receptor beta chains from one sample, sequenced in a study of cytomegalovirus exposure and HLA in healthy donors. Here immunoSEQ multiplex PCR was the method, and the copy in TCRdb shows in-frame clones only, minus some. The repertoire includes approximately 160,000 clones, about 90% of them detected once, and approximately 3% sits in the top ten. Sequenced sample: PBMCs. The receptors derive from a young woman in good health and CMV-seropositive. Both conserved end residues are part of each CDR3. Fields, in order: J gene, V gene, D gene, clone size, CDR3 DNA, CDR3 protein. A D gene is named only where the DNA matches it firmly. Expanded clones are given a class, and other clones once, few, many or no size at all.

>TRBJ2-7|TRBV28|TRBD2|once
TGTGCCAGCAGCCTTTTATCGGGACTAGCGGCTTACTACGAGCAGTACTTC
CASSLLSGLAAYYEQYF
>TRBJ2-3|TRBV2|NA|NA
TGTGCCAGCAAAGGGGAGTTTGGGGGGGCGAGCACAGATACGCAGTATTTT
CASKGEFGGASTDTQYF
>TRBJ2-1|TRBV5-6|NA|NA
TGTGCCAGCAGCGGCGGGACTTCTTCGATCAATGAGCAGTTCTTC
CASSGGTSSINEQFF
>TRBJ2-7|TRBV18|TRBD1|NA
TGTGCCAGCTCACCAAAGGGACAGGGGGTCGAGCAGTACTTC
CASSPKGQGVEQYF
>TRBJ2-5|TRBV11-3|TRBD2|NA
TGTGCCAGCAGCCCTAGCGGGAGCGGGTTACAAGAGACCCAGTACTTC
CASSPSGSGLQETQYF
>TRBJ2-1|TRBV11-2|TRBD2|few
TGTGCCAGCAGCTTAGTCAGGACTAGCGCCCATGAGCAGTTCTTC
CASSLVRTSAHEQFF
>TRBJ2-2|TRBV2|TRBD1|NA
TGTGCCAGCAGCCCCCGACAGGGGGTAAAGGGCGGGGAGCTGTTTTTT
CASSPRQGVKGGELFF
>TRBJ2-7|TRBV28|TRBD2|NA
TGTGCCAGCAGTTTTGGGACTAGCGCCAAGAGCTCCTACGAGCAGTACTTC
CASSFGTSAKSSYEQYF
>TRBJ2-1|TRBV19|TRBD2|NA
TGTGCCAGTAGTATCGCCGGGACTAGCGGGATTTACAATGAGCAGTTCTTC
CASSIAGTSGIYNEQFF
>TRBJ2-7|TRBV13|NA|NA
TGTGCCAGCAGCTTCTCGCCGGCCTACGAGCAGTACTTC
CASSFSPAYEQYF
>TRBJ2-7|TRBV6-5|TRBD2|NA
TGTGCCAGCAGTTTCCGGACTAGCGGGAGTTACCACGAGCAGTACTTC
CASSFRTSGSYHEQYF
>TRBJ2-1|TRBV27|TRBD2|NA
TGTGCCAGCAGCCTTAGTTGGACGCCGGGACTAGCGGGAGGTGAGCAGTTCTTC
CASSLSWTPGLAGGEQFF
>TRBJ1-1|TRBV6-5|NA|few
TGTGCCAGCAGACCCCGGGGGAGAATGAACACTGAAGCTTTCTTT
CASRPRGRMNTEAFF
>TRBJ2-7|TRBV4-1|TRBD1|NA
TGCGCCAGCAGCCAGACACAGGGGTTATACGACGAGCAGTACTTC
CASSQTQGLYDEQYF
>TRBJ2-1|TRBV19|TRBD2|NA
TGTGCCAGTAGTATAGTTTCTACTAGCGGGAGGGTCAAGTTCTTC
CASSIVSTSGRVKFF
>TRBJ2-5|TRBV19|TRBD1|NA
TGTGCCAGTAGTCCTAGGACAGGACAAGTCCAAGAGACCCAGTACTTC
CASSPRTGQVQETQYF
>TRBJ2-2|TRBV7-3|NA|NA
TGTGCCAGCAGCTTCCAGGGAGGGGGAGCCGGGGAGCTGTTTTTT
CASSFQGGGAGELFF
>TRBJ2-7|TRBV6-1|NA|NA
TGTGCCAGCAGTGAAGCGCTTGACAGTTCCTACGAGCAGTACTTC
CASSEALDSSYEQYF
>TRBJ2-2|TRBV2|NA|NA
TGTGCCAGCAGTGCTTCTAGCACTCGCACCGGGGAGCTGTTTTTT
CASSASSTRTGELFF
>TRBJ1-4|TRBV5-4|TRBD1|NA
TGTGCCAGCAGCCCGGACAGGGGTGGGGATGAAAAACTGTTTTTT
CASSPDRGGDEKLFF
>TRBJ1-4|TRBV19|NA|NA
TGTGCCAGTAGTCCTTCCACCTCGGGACTGACGAATGAAAAACTGTTTTTT
CASSPSTSGLTNEKLFF
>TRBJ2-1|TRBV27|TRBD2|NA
TGTGCCAGCAGTTTGGGGACTACCTACAATGAGCAGTTCTTC
CASSLGTTYNEQFF
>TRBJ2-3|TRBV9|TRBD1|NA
TGTGCCAGCAGCGTAGAGGGGGCAGGGGGCGTCACAGATACGCAGTATTTT
CASSVEGAGGVTDTQYF
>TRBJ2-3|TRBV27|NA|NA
TGTGCCAGCAGTTTGGCCGCACAGGATACGCAGTATTTT
CASSLAAQDTQYF
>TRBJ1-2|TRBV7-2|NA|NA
TGTGCCAGCAGCTTAGCCGTAGGGGATGCTAGGGGCTACACCTTC
CASSLAVGDARGYTF
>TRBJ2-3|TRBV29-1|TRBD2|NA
TGCAGCGTTGAACCCCAACTAGCGCGGGCAGATACGCAGTATTTT
CSVEPQLARADTQYF
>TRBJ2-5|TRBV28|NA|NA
TGTGCCAGCAGTTTACACGGTACTCAAGAGACCCAGTACTTC
CASSLHGTQETQYF
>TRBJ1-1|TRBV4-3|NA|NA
TGCGCCAGCAGCCAAGAACTGTACAGGATGAACACTGAAGCTTTCTTT
CASSQELYRMNTEAFF
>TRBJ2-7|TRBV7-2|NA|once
TGTGCCAGCAGCTTAGACTACGCCAGTTCCTACGAGCAGTACTTC
CASSLDYASSYEQYF
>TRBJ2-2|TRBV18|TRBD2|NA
TGTGCCAGCTCACCACTAGCGGGACAAACGAACACCGGGGAGCTGTTTTTT
CASSPLAGQTNTGELFF
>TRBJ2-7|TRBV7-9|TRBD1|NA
TGTGCCAGCAGCTCGGGCTCGGGACAGGGGACGGGCGCCGAGCAGTACTTC
CASSSGSGQGTGAEQYF
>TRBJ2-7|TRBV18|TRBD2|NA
TGTGCCAGCTCATCAGGGACTAGGAACTACGAGCAGTACTTC
CASSSGTRNYEQYF
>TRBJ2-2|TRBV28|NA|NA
TGTGCCAGCAGCGGGACAACTTTGAACACCGGGGAGCTGTTTTTT
CASSGTTLNTGELFF
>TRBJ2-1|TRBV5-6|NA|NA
TGTGCCAGCAGTCTCCCGGGTGCGGGAAACTCCTACAATGAGCAGTTCTTC
CASSLPGAGNSYNEQFF
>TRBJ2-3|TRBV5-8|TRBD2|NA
TGTGCCAGCAGCCCGTGGGAAACTAGCGGACCCACAGATACGCAGTATTTT
CASSPWETSGPTDTQYF
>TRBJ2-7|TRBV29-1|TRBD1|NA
TGCAGCGTCCACAGGGGGAGCTCCTACGAGCAGTACTTC
CSVHRGSSYEQYF
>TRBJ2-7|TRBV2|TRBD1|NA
TGTGCCAGCAGTCCCTTGACAGGGGGCCTCCGTGAGCAGTACTTC
CASSPLTGGLREQYF
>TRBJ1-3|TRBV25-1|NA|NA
TGTGCCAGCAGTGAATACGGAGGGTACTCTGGAAACACCATATATTTT
CASSEYGGYSGNTIYF
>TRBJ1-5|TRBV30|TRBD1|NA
TGTGCCTGGAGTGTCGGACAGGGACGGCAGCCCCAGCATTTT
CAWSVGQGRQPQHF
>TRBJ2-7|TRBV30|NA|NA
TGTGCCTGTAAGGGGATACCCTACGAGCAGTACTTC
CACKGIPYEQYF